This T cell receptor beta chain was recorded in a study of cytomegalovirus exposure and HLA in healthy donors. Study outcomes and limitations: Researchers reported in a later analysis that a missense DCLRE1C variant was tied to TCR beta V- and J-gene trimming. Reports indicated that the classifier achieved high specificity and sensitivity in diagnosing cytomegalovirus status.

As to this clone: What it binds is unknown.

The PCR had 60 Vbeta and 13 Jbeta primers. Data came from immunoSEQ multiplex PCR; TCRdb stores just in-frame clones and leaves some out. The data contain some 170,000 clones, 80% of them singletons. The germline gives CDR1 SGHAT, CDR2 FQNNGV. Unmatched junction bases numbered 6, after V lost 5 bases and J lost 0 bases. CDR3 length: 16 residues. The gene calls are TRBV11-2 and TRBJ2-1; 8 bases are shared with TRBD2. Material for sequencing was PBMCs. This sequence originates from a man aged 25-45 years in good health and CMV-seronegative. CDR3 nucleotides: TGTGCCAGCAGCCCTACTAGCGGCAGCTCCTACAATGAGCAGTTCTTC. Translating it yields CASSPTSGSSYNEQFF. Full variable domain (outside the CDR3, taken from reference TRBV11-2 and TRBJ2-1): EAGVAQSPRYKIIEKRQSVAFWCNPISGHATLYWYQQILGQGPKLLIQFQNNGVVDDSQLPKDRFSAERLKGVDSTLKIQPAKLEDSAVYLCASSPTSGSSYNEQFFGPGTRLTVL.